Sequencing of this T cell receptor beta chain was carried out in a study of blood T cell repertoires in COVID-19. Whole-study context: COVID-19 samples, acute and convalescent, were from the United States, Italy and Spain.

Grouping used clinical history reported by participants in a survey and questionnaire. Shortly before study entry, within 2 weeks, exposed participants had met a COVID-19 case. Trimming cost V 0 bases and J 4 bases, with 10 bases left between them. The CDR3 covers 14 residues. Germline CDR1 SGHRS, CDR2 YFSETQ. Sequencing used immunoSEQ multiplex PCR; TCRdb keeps in-frame clones, though not all of them. The sample carries roughly 380,000 clones, almost 90% recorded once. The chain is built from TRBV5-1 and TRBJ1-1; D is possibly TRBD1 (5 bases). This clonotype was sampled from a woman younger than 45 who had been exposed to COVID-19. The sequenced material came from PBMCs or T cells enriched from blood (not recorded which). The CDR3 sequence: CASSLGQPGTEAFF. The CDR3 bases are TGCGCCAGCAGCTTGGGACAGCCGGGCACTGAAGCTTTCTTT.